Each of the 19 T cell receptor beta chains below was sequenced from the same sample in a study of blood T cell repertoires in COVID-19. Assay: immunoSEQ multiplex PCR; the TCRdb copy retains only in-frame clones and omits some. Among roughly 260,000 clones listed, roughly 85% were seen once. The sequenced sample was peripheral blood. These receptors were taken from a woman younger than 30 with acute or convalescent COVID-19.

The rearrangement uses TRBV3-1 (or the pseudogene TRBV3-2) and TRBJ2-3; D is possibly TRBD1 (6 bases). The CDR3 is 13 amino acids. The V gene lost 1 base and the J gene lost 10 bases, with 12 bases spanning the gap. CDR1 is LGHDT, CDR2 YNNKEL, per germline (reference sequence). For the CDR3, the DNA is TGTGCCAGCAGCCAAGGGGGACACGGACCGCAGTATTTT. It encodes CASSQGGHGPQYF.

V and J are TRBV19 and TRBJ2-5; maybe TRBD1 (6 bases). Germline-derived CDR1 and CDR2 are LNHDA and SQIVND (reference sequence). CDR3 length: 13 residues. Trimming left V 5 bases short and J 4 bases short, with 11 bases between. This CDR3 is CASSVQGSETQYF. CDR3 nucleotides: TGTGCCAGTAGTGTCCAGGGGTCAGAGACCCAGTACTTC.

V and J are TRBV6-2 or TRBV6-3 and TRBJ2-7, with D possibly TRBD2 on 6 matching bases. V was cut by 4 bases and J by 3 bases, with 25 bases left in between. The CDR3 spans 18 residues. The germline CDR1 and CDR2 sequences are MNHEY and SVGEGT. The CDR3 nucleotides are TGTGCCAGCAGTTTGGGACTTACGGTGGGCAGGGCTGTCTACGAGCAGTACTTC. Its protein is CASSLGLTVGRAVYEQYF.

The chain carries TRBV7-8 and TRBJ2-7; 12 nucleotides agree with TRBD2. This CDR3 has 17 amino acids. The germline V gene encodes CDR1 SGHVS and CDR2 FQNEAQ. V lost 2 bases, J lost 7 bases, and 12 bases stayed unmatched. As DNA, the CDR3 is TGTGCCAGCAGCTTAAGGTTGAGGACTAGCGGGAACGGGGAGCAGTACTTC. Amino acids: CASSLRLRTSGNGEQYF.

The rearrangement joins TRBV28 to TRBJ2-2; the D is unclear. This CDR3 spans 13 amino acids. The ends were cut back, 6 bases at V and 8 bases at J, with 13 bases in the middle. Per germline, CDR1 MDHEN and CDR2 SYDVKM. As DNA, the CDR3 is TGTGCCAGCAGGCTGACTTTGGCGGGGGAGCTGTTTTTT. Translation: CASRLTLAGELFF.

This clone was picked up one time. V gene TRBV5-1 combines with J gene TRBJ2-5; D may be TRBD1 (5 bases). Germline V gene data show CDR1 as SGHRS and CDR2 as YFSETQ. The V end lost 0 bases, the J end lost 1 base, and 7 bases lay between the germline ends. The CDR3 totals 14 residues. CDR3 nucleotide sequence: TGCGCCAGCAGCTTGGTAACAGGCCAAGAGACCCAGTACTTC. This sequence encodes CASSLVTGQETQYF.

The rearrangement joins TRBV27 to TRBJ1-1; D might be TRBD1 (5 bases). Germline-derived CDR1 and CDR2 are MNHEY and SMNVEV (reference sequence). With 1 base removed from V and 6 bases from J, the gap between germline ends came to 9 bases. The CDR3 is 13 amino acids. The CDR3 spells CASSLYRNSEAFF. Written as DNA, the CDR3 is TGTGCCAGCAGTTTATACAGGAATTCTGAAGCTTTCTTT.

The rearrangement uses TRBV6-1 and TRBJ2-2; 7 bases match TRBD1. Germline V gene lookup returns CDR1 MNHNS and CDR2 SASEGT. The CDR3 sequence is 15 residues long. The V segment lost 5 bases and the J segment 4 bases; nucleotides outside the gene matches: 7. CDR3: CASSLGTDPTGELFF. For the CDR3, the DNA is TGTGCCAGCAGTTTGGGGACAGACCCCACCGGGGAGCTGTTTTTT.

The gene calls are TRBV9 and TRBJ1-1; TRBD1 is a possible D gene (5 bases). V shed 5 bases and J shed 1 base, with 9 bases lying between them. CDR1 and CDR2 from the germline V gene are SGDLS and YYNGEE. This CDR3 contains 13 residues. The CDR3 is CASSQGRNTEAFF. In DNA form, the CDR3 reads TGTGCCAGCAGTCAGGGTAGGAACACTGAAGCTTTCTTT.

The chain is built from TRBV19 and TRBJ1-2; tentative D call: TRBD1 (5 bases). CDR3 length equals 16 residues. V gave up 7 bases and J gave up 2 bases, with 20 bases separating them. CDR1 is LNHDA, CDR2 SQIVND, per germline (reference sequence). CDR3: CASKGGQLGTNYGYTF. The CDR3 nucleotides read TGTGCCAGTAAGGGAGGTCAATTGGGGACCAACTATGGCTACACCTTC.

The rearrangement joins TRBV5-1 to TRBJ1-4, with 8 bases identical to TRBD1. This CDR3 has 16 amino acids. Germline V lookup: CDR1 SGHRS, CDR2 YFSETQ. V was clipped by 0 bases and J by 4 bases; unmatched bases: 5. Written as DNA, the CDR3 is TGCGCCAGCAGCTTGGGGAGACAGGGGCTTAATGAAAAACTGTTTTTT. It yields the protein CASSLGRQGLNEKLFF.

The sample holds many counts of this clone. The CDR3 region is CASIRQGATEAFF. CDR3 nucleotide sequence: TGTGCCAGCATCCGACAGGGGGCAACTGAAGCTTTCTTT. This rearrangement joins TRBV6-5 to TRBJ1-1; 10 bases are a match to TRBD1. V was clipped by 7 bases and J by 5 bases; unmatched bases: 4. Germline CDR1 and CDR2: MNHEY and SVGAGI. The CDR3 covers 13 residues.

The genes are TRBV7-8 and TRBJ2-7, with 8 bases identical to TRBD2. J gave up 5 bases and V 5 bases, and 23 bases lay outside the gene matches. Germline V gene data show CDR1 as SGHVS and CDR2 as FQNEAQ. The CDR3 totals 19 residues. The CDR3 DNA is TGTGCCAGCAGCCCGCCCCGGGGGAGCGGGAGAATCAGGGCCCACGAGCAGTACTTC. The encoded protein is CASSPPRGSGRIRAHEQYF.

The J gene is TRBJ1-4, the V gene TRBV29-1; 7 positions match TRBD1. Germline values: CDR1 SQVTM, CDR2 ANQGSEA. The CDR3 consists of 13 residues. After removal of 6 bases from V and 1 base from J, the junction contained 2 bases not matched to a gene. CDR3 residues: CSVGQETNEKLFF. The CDR3 bases are TGCAGCGTCGGACAGGAAACTAATGAAAAACTGTTTTTT.

This clone showed up just a few times. The chain combines TRBV18 with TRBJ1-2; D is perhaps TRBD1 (5 bases). The germline V gene has CDR1 KGHSH and CDR2 LQKENI. Trimming took off 6 bases at V and 4 bases at J, with 24 bases between the two ends. The CDR3 runs 17 residues. This CDR3 reads CASSRDKSGTDIYGYTF. The CDR3 bases are TGTGCCAGCTCCCGCGATAAATCTGGGACTGACATCTATGGCTACACCTTC.

The V call is TRBV30, the J call TRBJ2-3; D may be TRBD1 (5 bases). V dropped 2 bases and J dropped 6 bases, with 15 bases sitting between them. Looked up from germline, CDR1 is GTSNPN and CDR2 is SVGIG (reference sequence). The CDR3 has 14 residues. CDR3 sequence (DNA): TGTGCCTGGAGTCCGATTCTCCCAGGGGATACGCAGTATTTT. Amino acids: CAWSPILPGDTQYF.

The V gene is TRBV10-3, the J gene TRBJ1-2; 8 bases line up with TRBD1. Germline-derived CDR1 and CDR2 are ENHRY and SYGVKD. The V segment lost 0 bases and the J segment 3 bases; nucleotides outside the gene matches: 6. This CDR3 comprises 16 residues. CDR3 nucleotide sequence: TGTGCCATCAGTGAGTCAGGCAGGGGGCGCGACTATGGCTACACCTTC. Its translation: CAISESGRGRDYGYTF.

The chain carries TRBV29-1 and TRBJ2-1, with 12 bases aligning to TRBD2. The CDR3 has 13 residues. V shed 7 bases and J 8 bases; nucleotides not matched to a gene: 6. The germline gives CDR1 SQVTM, CDR2 ANQGSEA. CDR3 DNA: TGCAGCGCCCGACTAGCGGGAGATGATGAGCAGTTCTTC. This translates into CSARLAGDDEQFF.

This chain joins TRBV7-2 and TRBJ1-3, with D possibly TRBD1 on 6 matching bases. Looked up from germline, CDR1 is SGHTA and CDR2 is FQGNSA. V was clipped by 3 bases and J by 1 base, with 7 bases between them. This CDR3 has 14 residues. The CDR3 loop is CASSFTGSGNTIYF. CDR3 nucleotides: TGTGCCAGCAGCTTCACAGGGTCTGGAAACACCATATATTTT. Complete variable domain (other parts from reference TRBV7-2 and TRBJ1-3): GAGVSQSPSNKVTEKGKDVELRCDPISGHTALYWYRQSLGQGLEFLIYFQGNSAPDKSGLPSDRFSAERTGGSVSTLTIQRTQQEDSAVYLCASSFTGSGNTIYFGEGSWLTVV.